This TCR beta chain was documented in a study of PD-1 blockade in classical Hodgkin lymphoma. The repertoire was sequenced with immunoSEQ multiplex PCR; TCRdb's copy has only in-frame clones and lacks some. The sample consists of around 60,000 clones, approximately 90% of them appearing once. Note on this clone: What it binds is not known.

Exposure to brentuximab vedotin varied, and each patient had relapsed following autologous stem cell transplantation. General observations from the study: Newly diagnosed patients were reported to exhibit reduced baseline TCR diversity relative to healthy donors. The study found that TCR diversity rose significantly by C4D1 in CD4+ but not CD8+ cells.

The length of the CDR3 is 16 residues. The V and J ends lost 3 bases and 4 bases, in that order; junction bases with no gene match: 7. CDR1 SGHRS and CDR2 YFSETQ come from the germline V gene. This chain uses TRBV5-1 with TRBJ2-3, with 11 bases lining up with TRBD2. The source was peripheral blood mononuclear cells (PBMCs), collected before the second cycle of nivolumab. The receptor's source is a human donor with classical Hodgkin lymphoma. The CDR3 is CASSSTTSGKSDTQYF. Written as DNA, the CDR3 is TGCGCCAGCAGCTCGACGACTAGCGGGAAATCAGATACGCAGTATTTT.